These 32 T cell receptor beta chains were all obtained from the same sample, sequenced in a study of vaccination and CD4 T cells after COVID-19. Sequenced with the Oncomine TCR Beta short-read assay was DNA taken from cultured CD4+ T cells. TCRdb reanalysed the PCR reads using MiXCR and keeps one entry per CDR3 protein. This table holds 20,000 or so distinct CDR3 sequences, roughly 23% found once. Documented treatment: approximately nine-day PBMC culture with coronavirus spike peptide pools or control peptides (ViraFEST assay). No cognate antigen is known for these TCRs. Sequencing was done on a sample of cultured CD4+ T cells from blood. The receptors come from a human donor with COVID-19.

In this sample, this clonotype is medium-sized (0.01 to 0.1%). This chain links TRBV20-1 with TRBJ2-3; maybe TRBD2 (6 bases). V lost 2 bases and J lost 2, with 11 bases in between. This CDR3 spans 14 amino acids. The germline V gene encodes CDR1 DFQATT and CDR2 SNEGSKA (reference sequence). Here the CDR3 reads CSARQGLYTDTQYF. The CDR3 nucleotides are TGCAGTGCTAGACAGGGACTCTACACAGATACGCAGTATTTT.

A note on this clonotype: One end of the junction fails to match germline, which may point to a read error. The chain employs TRBV11-1 and TRBJ2-5; D perhaps matches TRBD2 (6 bases). This CDR3 spans 14 amino acids. CDR1 and CDR2 from the germline V gene are SGHAT and FQDESV (reference sequence). CDR3 protein: CASSFAGRQETQHF. The DNA for the CDR3 is TGTGCCAGCAGCTTCGCAGGGAGGCAAGAGACCCAGCACTTC. The full variable domain, rest sourced from reference TRBV11-1 and TRBJ2-5, is EAEVAQSPRYKITEKSQAVAFWCDPISGHATLYWYRQILGQGPELLVQFQDESVVDDSQLPKDRFSAERLKGVDSTLKIQPAELGDSAMYLCASSFAGRQETQHFGPGTRLLVL.

This chain links TRBV20-1 with TRBJ2-7; 7 bases map to TRBD1. The V gene end was trimmed by 4 bases and the J gene end by 4 bases; junction bases not matched to a gene: 7. CDR1 and CDR2 (germline): DFQATT, SNEGSKA (reference sequence). This CDR3 region has 13 residues. CDR3 residues: CSATTTGKYEQYF. DNA of the CDR3: TGCAGTGCTACAACGACAGGGAAGTACGAGCAGTACTTC.

Concerning this clonotype: Its ends do not fully match the called genes, so a read error is possible. V usage is TRBV27 and J usage is TRBJ2-7; the D gene is possibly TRBD2 (6 bases). The germline V gene has CDR1 MNHEY and CDR2 SMNVEV (reference sequence). This CDR3 is 16 amino acids long. CDR3 in DNA: TGTGCCAGCAGTTTCGGGCAAACGGCGGGATCCTGCGAGCAGTACTTC. Its translation: CASSFGQTAGSCEQYF.

In this sample, this clonotype turned up a few times. The rearrangement uses TRBV19 and TRBJ1-5, with D unresolved. Per the germline V gene, CDR1 is LNHDA and CDR2 is SQIVND (reference sequence). V shed 6 bases and J shed 5 bases, with 14 bases lying between them. The CDR3 is made up of 14 amino acids. The CDR3 bases are TGTGCCAGTAGCCAAGACTTGAGTTATCAGCCCCAGCATTTT. Translated, it gives CASSQDLSYQPQHF.

This clonotype came up a few times. J is TRBJ1-1 and V is TRBV6-1; the match to TRBD1 covers 7 bases. Losses at the gene ends were 6 bases for V and 1 base for J; bases not matched to a gene: 2. CDR1 and CDR2 (germline): MNHNS, SASEGT. The CDR3 length is 13 residues. This CDR3 is CASSRDRNTEAFF. The CDR3 DNA is TGTGCCAGCAGCCGGGACAGGAACACTGAAGCTTTCTTT.

This clonotype was seen a handful of times. The V call is TRBV15, the J call TRBJ2-5, with 14 bases lining up with TRBD2. Germline CDR1 reads LNHNV; CDR2 reads YYDKDF (reference sequence). The length of the CDR3 is 17 residues. V lost 4 bases and J lost 9; bases outside the gene matches: 13. The CDR3 sequence is CATSTDRTSGGKRPQYF. As DNA, the CDR3 is TGTGCCACCAGCACGGACCGGACTAGCGGGGGGAAGAGGCCCCAGTACTTC.

This clonotype has more than one count but fewer than ten. The chain combines TRBV27 with TRBJ1-4, with 10 bases that match TRBD1. V was pared by 7 bases and J by 4 bases, with 12 bases of the junction left unmatched. The germline CDR1 and CDR2 sequences are MNHEY and SMNVEV (reference sequence). The length of the CDR3 is 17 residues. In DNA, the CDR3 is TGTGCCAGCAAACCAGCGGACAGGGGGGGATATAATGAAAAACTGTTTTTT. It encodes CASKPADRGGYNEKLFF.

The V and J genes are TRBV20-1 and TRBJ2-2, with 8 nucleotides matching TRBD2. CDR1 and CDR2 from the germline V gene are DFQATT and SNEGSKA (reference sequence). Trimming removed 1 base from V and 7 bases from J; junction bases left unmatched: 5. This CDR3 comprises 14 residues. CDR3 sequence (DNA): TGCAGTGCTAGAGCTGTCCTAGCGGGCGGGGAGCTGTTTTTT. Translation: CSARAVLAGGELFF.

In its sample, this clonotype ranks as medium-sized (0.01 to 0.1%). This chain links TRBV20-1 with TRBJ1-5; D perhaps matches TRBD1 (6 bases). The V gene lost 0 bases and the J gene lost 3 bases, with 15 bases spanning the gap. The germline V gene has CDR1 DFQATT and CDR2 SNEGSKA (reference sequence). CDR3 length: 16 residues. CDR3 bases: TGCAGTGCTAGAGATGGGGGCCAGGGGTCCAATCAGCCCCAGCATTTT. This gives the protein CSARDGGQGSNQPQHF.

The chain links TRBV2 to TRBJ2-5; D is unclear. The CDR3 is 13 amino acids. Trimming shortened V by 11 bases and J by 1 base, and 14 bases separated the two germline ends. The germline V gene has CDR1 SNHLY and CDR2 FYNNEI. The CDR3 spells CAGAPRPQETQYF. CDR3 sequence (DNA): TGTGCCGGCGCGCCACGTCCCCAAGAGACCCAGTACTTC.

Within the sample, this clonotype is medium-sized (0.01 to 0.1%). The gene calls are TRBV12-3 or TRBV12-4 and TRBJ1-1; D is undetermined. The V end was cut by 8 bases, the J end by 5 bases, with 12 bases between. The CDR3 extends over 12 amino acids. The CDR3 DNA follows: TGTGCCAGCGAGGGAGTTGGAACTGAAGCTTTCTTT. Protein sequence: CASEGVGTEAFF.

This clonotype was counted between two and nine times. This sequence joins TRBV12-3 or TRBV12-4 and TRBJ1-6; no definite D call. The CDR3 is 14 residues long. V dropped 5 bases and J dropped 5 bases, with 10 bases sitting between them. DNA of the CDR3: TGTGCCAGCAGTCGGAGACACGATAATTCACCCCTCCACTTT. Encoded protein: CASSRRHDNSPLHF.

The gene calls are TRBV7-6 and TRBJ1-1; TRBD1 matches 8 bases. The CDR3 sequence is 16 residues long. Germline lookup yields CDR1 SGHVS and CDR2 FNYEAQ. The ends lost 3 bases at V and 2 bases at J; junction bases unmatched: 8. CDR3 sequence reads: CASSLGRDRRNTEAFF. DNA of the CDR3: TGTGCCAGCAGCTTGGGCCGGGACAGGAGAAACACTGAAGCTTTCTTT.

This clonotype was counted a few times. The junction departs from germline at one end; a sequencing error may be responsible. The V gene is TRBV7-7, the J gene TRBJ2-3; the D is unclear. Germline-derived CDR1 and CDR2 are SSHAT and FNYEAQ (reference sequence). This CDR3 has 15 residues. The CDR3 DNA reads TGTGCTAGCAGCTTGTACGAGTCTAGCACAGATACGCAGTATTTT. Its translation: CASSLYESSTDTQYF. Full variable domain (remainder filled in from reference TRBV7-7 and TRBJ2-3): GAGVSQSPRYKVTKRGQDVTLRCDPISSHATLYWYQQALGQGPEFLTYFNYEAQPDKSGLPSDRFSAERPEGSISTLTIQRTEQRDSAMYRCASSLYESSTDTQYFGPGTRLTVL.

The chain employs TRBV6-1 and TRBJ2-7; TRBD1 matches 12 bases. The CDR3 spans 15 residues. In germline, CDR1 is MNHNS, CDR2 SASEGT. V shed 0 bases and J 6 bases; nucleotides not matched to a gene: 3. The CDR3 is CASSEAGQGAREQYF. The CDR3 DNA is TGTGCCAGCAGTGAAGCGGGACAGGGGGCTCGCGAGCAGTACTTC.

This clonotype was observed a few times. The chain employs TRBV28 and TRBJ2-2; a possible D gene is TRBD1 (6 bases). Trimming took 7 bases from V and 0 from J, leaving 6 bases between them. CDR1 and CDR2 from the germline V gene are MDHEN and SYDVKM. The CDR3 is 13 residues long. The CDR3 sequence: CASKGANTGELFF. The CDR3 DNA reads as TGTGCCAGCAAGGGGGCGAACACCGGGGAGCTGTTTTTT.

This chain connects TRBV28 to TRBJ2-7; the D gene is possibly TRBD1 (6 bases). The CDR3 is 15 residues long. Germline V gene sequence: CDR1 MDHEN, CDR2 SYDVKM. The V end lost 2 bases, the J end lost 0 bases, and 11 bases lay between the germline ends. The CDR3 loop is CASSLPMTGSYEQYF. CDR3 nucleotide sequence: TGTGCCAGCAGTTTACCAATGACAGGCTCCTACGAGCAGTACTTC.

This clonotype was detected a few times. The rearrangement uses TRBV19 and TRBJ2-5; TRBD2 agrees at 12 bases. The CDR3 is 14 residues long. Trimming at V came to 8 bases and at J to 7 bases, leaving 8 bases not matched to a gene. Germline V gene lookup returns CDR1 LNHDA and CDR2 SQIVND (reference sequence). The CDR3 DNA reads TGTGCCAGTGGGACTAGCGGGCCCTCTGGGACCCAGTACTTC. Encoded protein: CASGTSGPSGTQYF.

This clonotype was seen a few times. The CDR3 protein is CASSPGTGDNQPQHF. The CDR3 region has the DNA TGTGCCAGCAGCCCCGGGACAGGGGACAATCAGCCCCAGCATTTT. The chain carries TRBV11-1 and TRBJ1-5; 10 bases map to TRBD1. This CDR3 region has 15 residues. Germline CDR1 reads SGHAT; CDR2 reads FQDESV (reference sequence). Germline trimming cut 5 bases from V and 3 bases from J; bases unmatched to any gene: 4.

The table lists this clonotype with a few counts. This chain links TRBV7-3 with TRBJ1-4; no definite D call. The CDR3 is made up of 13 amino acids. Germline V gene data show CDR1 as SGHTA and CDR2 as FQGTGA. V lost 8 bases to trimming and J lost 4 bases, with 11 bases between them. The CDR3 is CASSIGVNEKLFF. The CDR3 bases are TGTGCCAGCTCGATCGGGGTTAATGAAAAACTGTTTTTT.

The CDR3 spells CASSLAGGNEKLFF. The CDR3 nucleotides are TGTGCCAGCAGCCTGGCTGGGGGCAATGAAAAACTGTTTTTT. This sequence joins TRBV7-9 and TRBJ1-4; tentatively, D is TRBD1 (6 bases). Germline CDR1 and CDR2: SEHNR and FQNEAQ (reference sequence). The CDR3 contains 14 residues. With 5 bases removed from V and 5 bases from J, the gap between germline ends came to 12 bases. Combining the CDR3 with reference TRBV7-9 and TRBJ1-4 gives the whole variable domain DTGVSQNPRHKITKRGQNVTFRCDPISEHNRLYWYRQTLGQGPEFLTYFQNEAQLEKSRLLSDRFSAERPKGSFSTLEIQRTEQGDSAMYLCASSLAGGNEKLFFGSGTQLSVL.

This clonotype was seen a handful of times. The V gene is TRBV4-3, the J gene TRBJ1-6, with a tentative D call TRBD1 (5 bases). Germline V lookup: CDR1 LGHNA, CDR2 YSLEER. Trimming removed 1 base from V and 11 bases from J, with 9 bases in between. The CDR3 is 13 residues long. DNA of the CDR3: TGCGCCAGCAGCCAAGGTCAGGGAACACCCCTCCACTTT. Translated: CASSQGQGTPLHF.

The sample holds a few counts of this clonotype. The V call is TRBV6-1, the J call TRBJ1-5, with D tentatively TRBD1 (6 bases). The CDR3 sequence is 14 residues long. CDR1 is MNHNS, CDR2 SASEGT, per germline. The germline V and J ends were trimmed by 7 bases and 6 bases, with 16 bases remaining between them. This CDR3 is CASTIGKGGQPQHF. The CDR3 coding sequence is TGTGCCAGCACCATAGGCAAGGGGGGTCAGCCCCAGCATTTT.

The chain is built from TRBV19 and TRBJ2-7; TRBD1 matches 7 bases. Germline V gene sequence: CDR1 LNHDA, CDR2 SQIVND (reference sequence). V shed 5 bases, J shed 0 bases, and the junction held 16 bases outside the gene matches. The CDR3 loop spans 18 amino acids. The CDR3 DNA reads as TGTGCCAGTAGTTTCACTCGACCCGGACAGGCGAGCTCCTACGAGCAGTACTTC. Its translation is CASSFTRPGQASSYEQYF.

J is TRBJ1-5 and V is TRBV28; 7 bases are shared with TRBD1. Trimming took 0 bases from V and 7 from J; bases not matched to a gene: 6. Germline V CDR1 and CDR2: MDHEN, SYDVKM. This CDR3 spans 15 amino acids. In DNA, the CDR3 is TGTGCCAGCAGTTTATGGCAGGGGGGCGGACAGCCCCAGCATTTT. As protein: CASSLWQGGGQPQHF.

By proportion, this clonotype is medium-sized. The chain carries TRBV30 and TRBJ1-2, with D maybe TRBD1 (5 bases). Trimming took off 1 base at V and 7 bases at J, with 10 bases between the two ends. CDR3 length: 12 residues. Germline-derived CDR1 and CDR2 are GTSNPN and SVGIG (reference sequence). The CDR3 loop is CAWSATGPGYTF. In DNA, the CDR3 is TGTGCCTGGAGTGCAACAGGCCCTGGCTACACCTTC.

With regard to this clonotype: This sequence may be a read error, since a much larger clone differs from it by one base. V usage is TRBV6-5 and J usage is TRBJ1-2, with 7 bases that match TRBD1. The CDR3 covers 16 residues. The J segment lost 4 bases and the V segment lost 0 bases, leaving 8 bases of the junction unmatched. The germline V gene has CDR1 MNHEY and CDR2 SVGAGI. DNA for the CDR3: TGTGCCAGCAGTTACTCAGGGACAGAGAAAAGCTATGGCTACACCTTC. This codes for CASSYSGTEKSYGYTF.

This chain joins TRBV19 and TRBJ1-2, with a tentative D call TRBD1 (6 bases). CDR1 LNHDA and CDR2 SQIVND come from the germline V gene (reference sequence). V was clipped by 3 bases and J by 5 bases, with 10 bases between them. The CDR3 runs 13 residues. The CDR3 coding sequence is TGTGCCAGTAGTATTACCCAGGGGTATGGCTACACCTTC. Amino acids: CASSITQGYGYTF.

Comments on this clonotype: A read error is likely, as this CDR3 ends without the conserved phenylalanine or tryptophan. No DNA is shown, since the ends of the CDR3 on it are uncertain; the CDR3 is the one TCRdb lists. This chain joins TRBV21-1 and TRBJ2-2; TRBD2, as called in the table, went unchecked against the DNA. TRBV21-1 is shown as a pseudogene. The CDR3 numbers 17 amino acids, ends counted. CDR3 protein: CASSKCASGELAGELFS.

The rearrangement links TRBV12-3 or TRBV12-4 to TRBJ1-3; D remains ambiguous. This CDR3 has 15 residues. With 0 bases removed from V and 4 bases from J, the gap between germline ends came to 10 bases. The CDR3 nucleotides are TGTGCCAGCAGTTTAGCGGGCAGAGGGGGAAACACCATATATTTT. Its protein is CASSLAGRGGNTIYF.

This clonotype was found a few times. The CDR3 sequence is CASRLREGIEAFF. CDR3 nucleotide sequence: TGTGCCAGCAGACTAAGGGAGGGGATTGAAGCTTTCTTT. J is TRBJ1-1 and V is TRBV6-1; D might be TRBD1 (5 bases). The germline V gene encodes CDR1 MNHNS and CDR2 SASEGT. Trimming pared 6 bases from V and 7 bases from J, leaving 15 bases between. The CDR3 loop spans 13 amino acids.